This paragraph reports one T cell receptor (beta chain). The data are from a study of blood T cell repertoires in COVID-19. Study context: The study drew acute and convalescent COVID-19 samples from the United States, Italy and Spain. Nucleic acid was either cDNA or gDNA, and it came from T cells, B-cell-depleted T cells, or PBMCs.

In the original processing: Amplifying reference gene primers gave estimates of nucleated cell counts. The repertoire was sequenced with immunoSEQ multiplex PCR; TCRdb's copy has only in-frame clones and lacks some. That table supplies the V and J calls and clone size; D and trimming were determined from the DNA. The sample includes about 220,000 clones, about 86% of them seen just once. Trimming removed 4 bases from V and 1 base from J, with 18 bases in between. The CDR3 consists of 17 residues. The germline V gene has CDR1 PRHDT and CDR2 FYEKMQ (reference sequence). This chain connects TRBV13 to TRBJ2-3; D is perhaps TRBD1 (5 bases). The sample consisted of PBMCs or T cells enriched from blood (not recorded which). This sequence was found in a woman aged 35 to 49 with acute COVID-19. CDR3 nucleotide sequence: TGTGCCAGCAGCTCCCTTTTAGGGGATAGGGGCACAGATACGCAGTATTTT. It specifies CASSSLLGDRGTDTQYF.